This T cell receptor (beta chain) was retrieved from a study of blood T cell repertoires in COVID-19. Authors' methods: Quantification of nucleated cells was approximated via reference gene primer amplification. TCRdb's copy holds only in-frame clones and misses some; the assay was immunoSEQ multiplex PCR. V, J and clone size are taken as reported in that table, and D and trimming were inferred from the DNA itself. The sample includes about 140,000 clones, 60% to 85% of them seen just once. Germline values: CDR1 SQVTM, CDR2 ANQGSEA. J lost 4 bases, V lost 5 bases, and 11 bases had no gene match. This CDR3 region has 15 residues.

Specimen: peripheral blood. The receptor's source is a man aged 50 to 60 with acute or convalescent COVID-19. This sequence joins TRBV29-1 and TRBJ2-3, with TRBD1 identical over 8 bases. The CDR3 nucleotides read TGCAGCGTTCAAGGAGGGGCAGGGGGCGCAGATACGCAGTATTTT. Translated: CSVQGGAGGADTQYF.